The rows below give T cell receptor beta chains drawn from one sample of a study of blood T cell repertoires in COVID-19. Generated by immunoSEQ multiplex PCR, the TCRdb table keeps only in-frame clones and is missing some. The sample gives 50,000 to 65,000 clones, approximately 80% of which show up once; over 4% is in the top ten. The sequencing input was peripheral blood. These receptors were collected from a woman in her sixties with acute or convalescent COVID-19. Each CDR3 is given with its conserved first and last residue. The D gene is left open where the match is weak. Clone size is not always given. Where it is, it says once, few, many or a class for expanded clones.

TRBV23-1	.	TRBJ1-6	once	CASSHGRHRANSPLHF	TGCGCCAGCAGTCACGGTCGGCACAGGGCCAATTCACCCCTCCACTTT
TRBV14	.	TRBJ2-7	.	CASSQERSSSEQYF	TGTGCCAGCAGCCAAGAAAGAAGTAGTAGCGAGCAGTACTTC
TRBV6-5	TRBD2	TRBJ2-3	.	CASHTSGGRPDTQYF	TGTGCCAGCCATACTAGCGGGGGGAGACCAGATACGCAGTATTTT
TRBV19	TRBD1	TRBJ1-3	few	CASSIGRDRGNTIYF	TGTGCCAGTAGTATAGGCCGGGACAGGGGAAACACCATATATTTT
TRBV19	.	TRBJ2-1	.	CASSTGLFPNNEQFF	TGTGCCAGTAGTACGGGACTGTTCCCCAACAATGAGCAGTTCTTC
TRBV3-1/TRBV3-2	.	TRBJ1-3	few	CASSQDRRSGNTIYF	TGTGCCAGCAGCCAAGATCGGAGATCTGGAAACACCATATATTTT
TRBV30	TRBD2	TRBJ2-7	.	CAWSVGGDLYEQYF	TGTGCCTGGAGTGTCGGGGGGGACCTCTACGAGCAGTACTTC
TRBV19	.	TRBJ1-2	few	CASSPPDSYGYTF	TGTGCCAGTAGCCCCCCAGATTCCTATGGCTACACCTTC
TRBV7-9	TRBD2	TRBJ2-2	.	CASRLAGAGELFF	TGTGCCAGCAGGCTAGCGGGGGCCGGGGAGCTGTTTTTT
TRBV19	.	TRBJ1-5	.	CATTSGPGGGAQHF	TGTGCCACAACCTCGGGGCCGGGGGGAGGAGCCCAGCATTTT
TRBV19	.	TRBJ2-7	.	CASSRDLRFEQYF	TGTGCCAGTAGCCGGGATTTACGCTTCGAGCAGTACTTC
TRBV29-1	.	TRBJ1-2	.	CSVDGREYGYTF	TGCAGCGTTGATGGTAGGGAGTACGGCTACACCTTC
TRBV13	TRBD1	TRBJ2-4	.	CASSLGDRAGNIQYF	TGTGCCAGCAGCTTAGGGGACAGGGCTGGAAACATTCAGTACTTC
TRBV5-1	TRBD2	TRBJ2-3	.	CASSDTAGGTDTQYF	TGCGCCAGCAGCGATACAGCGGGGGGCACAGATACGCAGTATTTT
TRBV2	TRBD2	TRBJ2-5	.	CASSWTSGREKTQYF	TGTGCCAGCAGCTGGACTAGCGGGAGGGAGAAGACCCAGTACTTC
TRBV19	TRBD1	TRBJ1-1	.	CASRTGQGHTEAFF	TGTGCCAGTAGAACGGGACAGGGGCACACTGAAGCTTTCTTT
TRBV7-2	.	TRBJ1-1	.	CASSLDLAGEAFF	TGTGCCAGCAGCTTAGACTTAGCTGGGGAAGCTTTCTTT
TRBV18	TRBD1	TRBJ1-6	.	CASSPAGQANSPLHF	TGTGCCAGCTCACCAGCTGGACAGGCTAATTCACCCCTCCACTTT
TRBV6-1	.	TRBJ1-1	.	CASSEALRGAWDTEAFF	TGTGCCAGCAGTGAAGCGCTGCGGGGCGCGTGGGACACTGAAGCTTTCTTT
TRBV7-2	TRBD1	TRBJ1-6	few	CASSPWPGQTNSPLHF	TGTGCCAGCAGCCCATGGCCGGGACAGACTAATTCACCCCTCCACTTT
TRBV5-6	TRBD1	TRBJ1-4	once	CASSQTGGNEKLFF	TGTGCCAGCAGCCAGACAGGGGGTAATGAAAAACTGTTTTTT
TRBV30	.	TRBJ1-4	.	CAWNRGSTNEKLFF	TGTGCCTGGAATAGGGGGTCAACTAATGAAAAACTGTTTTTT
TRBV3-1/TRBV3-2	.	TRBJ1-6	.	CASSSPTGLGSPLHF	TGTGCCAGCAGCAGCCCTACAGGTCTTGGATCACCCCTCCACTTT
TRBV5-1	.	TRBJ1-1	.	CASSLGAAEAFF	TGCGCCAGCAGCTTGGGGGCAGCTGAGGCTTTCTTT
TRBV19	.	TRBJ1-2	.	CASSMRQNYGYTF	TGTGCCAGTAGTATGCGACAAAACTATGGCTACACCTTC
TRBV4-2	TRBD2	TRBJ2-1	.	CASSQDASGRNEQFF	TGTGCCAGCAGCCAAGACGCTAGCGGGAGGAATGAGCAGTTCTTC
TRBV18	TRBD1	TRBJ1-1	.	CASSPQRGTENTEAFF	TGTGCCAGCTCACCACAGAGAGGGACAGAGAACACTGAAGCTTTCTTT
TRBV7-8	TRBD1	TRBJ1-3	.	CASSLAGRYQGDTIYF	TGTGCCAGCAGCCTCGCAGGACGCTACCAGGGGGACACCATATATTTT
TRBV7-8	TRBD1	TRBJ2-1	.	CASSSAHVRTGITNEQFF	TGTGCCAGCAGCTCCGCACATGTCCGGACAGGGATAACCAATGAGCAGTTCTTC